These T cell receptor beta chains were read from a single sample in a study of CXCR3-negative and CXCR3-positive naive CD8 T cells. Reanalyzing the 5' RACE reads, TCRdb keeps one entry per CDR3 protein, without DNA. The sample totals around 81,000 distinct CDR3 sequences; its top ten clones hold about 1.6%. Material: naive CXCR3- CD8+ T cells from blood. These receptors originate from a human donor in good health. Some clones in this sample may be carry-over from other donors' samples. CDR3s include the opening cysteine and the closing phenylalanine or tryptophan. Fields, in order: J gene, clone size, V gene, CDR3 protein. The size of a clone is reported for some rows only, either as once, few or many, or as a class for expanded clones.

>TRBJ2-6|.|TRBV9
CASSVSPGANVLTF
>TRBJ2-5|.|TRBV7-2
CASSLDREETQYF
>TRBJ2-3|.|TRBV14
CASSQQGDRGLSDTQYF
>TRBJ2-3|.|TRBV20-1
CSAHSTSGGPSTDTQYF
>TRBJ2-1|.|TRBV28
CASSSATGTSGYNEQFF
>TRBJ2-1|.|TRBV29-1
CSVDPGHEQFF
>TRBJ2-5|.|TRBV7-6
CASSPLRSGGQETQYF
>TRBJ1-4|.|TRBV28
CASSPRTGDEKLFF
>TRBJ2-2|.|TRBV7-8
CASSPGRPELFF
>TRBJ2-3|.|TRBV24-1
CATSDLVPDTQYF
>TRBJ2-7|.|TRBV4-1
CASSQERRGDRGYEQYF
>TRBJ2-3|.|TRBV28
CASSSLGGRERGDTQYF
>TRBJ1-2|.|TRBV5-1
CASSLDGGLVRGYTF
>TRBJ2-7|.|TRBV5-6
CASSLGSGEQYF
>TRBJ2-7|.|TRBV5-1
CASSFEPGHYEQYF
>TRBJ1-1|.|TRBV14
CASSQYGTDYTEAFF
>TRBJ2-7|.|TRBV9
CASSVVSGREQYF
>TRBJ1-2|.|TRBV25-1
CASLGQGHGYTF
>TRBJ2-7|.|TRBV19
CASSPWGGSPGNEQYF
>TRBJ2-7|.|TRBV9
CASSVGTLGYEQYF
>TRBJ2-4|.|TRBV15
CATSLDRGRISYF
>TRBJ1-2|.|TRBV7-9
CASSSKTGQGSNYGYTF
>TRBJ2-4|.|TRBV10-3
CAIRDGGANIQYF
>TRBJ2-1|.|TRBV5-1
CASSLTSGSPYNEQFF
>TRBJ2-2|.|TRBV6-2/TRBV6-3
CASSLSLGTGELFF
>TRBJ1-1|.|TRBV14
CASSQEAPGVVRNTEAFF
>TRBJ2-5|.|TRBV28
CASAGYQETQYF
>TRBJ2-7|medium-sized|TRBV29-1
CSVEARDSPYEQYF
>TRBJ2-5|.|TRBV14
CASSQEVVWGLTVEETQYF
>TRBJ2-5|.|TRBV12-3/TRBV12-4
CASSFEREYQETQYF
>TRBJ1-1|.|TRBV5-1
CASSGRSGSHGNTEAFF
>TRBJ2-1|.|TRBV4-2
CASSQDLLMGGRPYNEQFF
>TRBJ1-1|.|TRBV12-3/TRBV12-4
CASSLSENTEAFF
>TRBJ2-1|.|TRBV6-2/TRBV6-3
CASSPSGQYNEQFF
>TRBJ2-1|.|TRBV21-1
CASRWDTSDEQFF
>TRBJ1-1|.|TRBV14
CASSQDGWTEAFF
>TRBJ2-2|.|TRBV12-3/TRBV12-4
CASRGYTGELFF
>TRBJ2-7|.|TRBV7-6
CASSLHGDEQYF
>TRBJ2-5|.|TRBV7-9
CASSLAIAADRGETQYF
>TRBJ1-2|.|TRBV14
CASSQRLNPGQGKRGYTF